A selection of T cell receptor beta chains follows, all from one sample in a study of T cells in localized non-small cell lung cancer. This table comes from immunoSEQ multiplex PCR, and its TCRdb copy is limited to in-frame clones, with some not included. The repertoire holds 60,000 to 65,000 clones, with around 90% as singletons. Here the sequenced sample was peripheral blood, taken before any cancer treatment. The receptor source for this set is a woman aged 40-69 years with stage I lung adenocarcinoma. Both conserved end residues are part of each CDR3. A D gene is named only where the DNA matches it firmly. For some rows the clone size is stated as once, few or many, or as a class when expanded; others skip it.

TRBV9,TRBJ1-1,-,TRBD1,CASSVEGTGGLSGAFF,TGTGCCAGCAGCGTAGAGGGGACAGGGGGCTTGTCGGGAGCTTTCTTT
TRBV2,TRBJ1-2,-,-,CASSEMVITNYGYTF,TGTGCCAGCAGTGAAATGGTCATAACTAACTATGGCTACACCTTC
TRBV28,TRBJ1-5,-,-,CASSFNPDNQPQHF,TGTGCCAGCAGTTTCAACCCCGACAATCAGCCCCAGCATTTT
TRBV7-6,TRBJ2-1,-,TRBD2,CASSLRIAGGNNEQFF,TGTGCCAGCAGCTTAAGGATAGCGGGAGGGAACAATGAGCAGTTCTTC
TRBV9,TRBJ1-4,once,TRBD1,CASSVGTGDDEKLFF,TGTGCCAGCAGCGTAGGGACAGGGGATGATGAAAAACTGTTTTTT
TRBV5-4,TRBJ1-4,-,-,CASSTGTDEKLFF,TGTGCCAGCAGCACCGGGACGGATGAAAAACTGTTTTTT
TRBV11-2,TRBJ2-7,-,-,CASSLTPPTEQYF,TGTGCCAGCAGCTTGACCCCACCAACCGAGCAGTACTTC
TRBV5-6,TRBJ1-1,-,-,CASSLTGRAMNTEAFF,TGTGCCAGCAGCTTGACAGGTCGGGCGATGAACACTGAAGCTTTCTTT
TRBV28,TRBJ1-3,once,-,CASIEWSATKGNTIYF,TGTGCCAGCATCGAATGGTCAGCGACGAAAGGAAACACCATATATTTT
TRBV5-4,TRBJ2-3,-,-,CASSQDPTTQYF,TGTGCCAGCAGCCAGGATCCTACCACGCAGTATTTT
TRBV10-3,TRBJ2-7,-,TRBD1,CAISARGNEQYF,TGTGCCATCAGTGCCAGGGGGAACGAGCAGTACTTC
TRBV30,TRBJ2-2,-,-,CAWRPGPNTGELFF,TGTGCCTGGAGACCGGGACCAAACACCGGGGAGCTGTTTTTT
TRBV19,TRBJ2-2,-,TRBD1,CASSTDRATGELFF,TGTGCCAGTAGTACGGACAGGGCGACCGGGGAGCTGTTTTTT
TRBV19,TRBJ2-5,once,-,CASSSGGFQETQYF,TGTGCCAGTAGTAGCGGGGGCTTCCAAGAGACCCAGTACTTC
TRBV5-1,TRBJ2-1,-,TRBD2,CASQRTSGDYNEQFF,TGCGCCAGTCAAAGGACTAGCGGGGACTACAATGAGCAGTTCTTC
TRBV5-1,TRBJ2-1,once,-,CASSAVGGGGYNEQFF,TGCGCCAGCAGCGCCGTTGGGGGCGGGGGCTACAATGAGCAGTTCTTC
TRBV7-2,TRBJ2-1,-,-,CASSLRGREQFF,TGTGCCAGCAGCTTAAGGGGGAGGGAGCAGTTCTTC
TRBV18,TRBJ2-7,once,-,CASSPEGTLGEQYF,TGTGCCAGCTCACCAGAGGGTACCCTAGGCGAGCAGTACTTC
TRBV19,TRBJ1-3,-,-,CASTQWSGAGNTIYF,TGTGCCAGTACCCAGTGGTCCGGGGCGGGAAACACCATATATTTT
TRBV7-2,TRBJ2-5,-,TRBD1,CASSLTGGELKTQYF,TGTGCCAGCAGCTTGACAGGGGGCGAGTTAAAGACCCAGTACTTC
TRBV19,TRBJ2-1,-,TRBD2,CASSIGAGGYNEQFF,TGTGCCAGTAGTATTGGAGCGGGAGGTTACAATGAGCAGTTCTTC
TRBV29-1,TRBJ1-5,-,-,CSVTWRVSSPFYSNQPQHF,TGCAGCGTTACATGGAGAGTCTCCTCTCCCTTTTATAGCAATCAGCCCCAGCATTTT
TRBV29-1,TRBJ2-3,-,-,CSAEAEATQYF,TGCAGCGCAGAAGCGGAAGCGACGCAGTATTTT
TRBV28,TRBJ1-1,-,TRBD1,CASSFPGQGYTEAFF,TGTGCCAGCAGTTTCCCGGGACAGGGATACACTGAAGCTTTCTTT